This T cell receptor beta chain was obtained from a study of T cells in Graves' hyperthyroidism and ophthalmopathy. Researchers took RNA transcripts and amplified the TCR beta CDR3 regions from them. The study used the HTBI primer set for a first-round RT-PCR of the TCR CDR3. One entry per CDR3 protein results from TCRdb running MiXCR on the multiplex PCR reads. The profile covers about 620,000 distinct CDR3 sequences, with roughly 16% appearing a single time and 3% to 4% taken by the ten largest. Looked up from germline, CDR1 is MNHEY and CDR2 is SMNVEV (reference sequence). The ends were cut back, 3 bases at V and 0 bases at J, with 15 bases in the middle. The CDR3 covers 16 residues. Hyperthyroidism patients were newly diagnosed, had disease duration under 2 months, and were aged 18 to 65 years. Any patient presenting with uncontrolled infection, other autoimmune disease, pregnancy or lactation was left out.

The specimen sequenced was blood. The gene calls are TRBV27 and TRBJ2-7, with unresolved D. The sequence was collected from a woman in her 30s with Graves' hyperthyroidism. For the CDR3, the DNA is TGTGCCAGCAGTTTTTCACGATCCGAACTCTCCTACGAGCAGTACTTC. Protein product: CASSFSRSELSYEQYF.